This T cell receptor (beta chain) was sequenced in a study of control samples from healthy donors and cancer patients. Using immunoSEQ multiplex PCR, the repertoire was profiled, and TCRdb retains in-frame clones only, with some absent. The profile covers 65,000 to 85,000 clones, with about 87% appearing a single time and approximately 2.5% taken by the ten largest. The junction had 8 bases not matched to a gene; V was cut back by 5 bases and J by 6 bases. The CDR3 runs 14 residues. Per germline, CDR1 MNHEY and CDR2 SVGAGI. The source material was PBMCs. The chain joins TRBV6-5 to TRBJ2-7, with 9 bases that match TRBD1. The sequence derives from a woman between 45 and 60 years old with head and neck cancer. The CDR3, as DNA: TGTGCCAGCAGTCCTTACAGGGGGCAGGGCGAGCAGTACTTC. It is translated as CASSPYRGQGEQYF.